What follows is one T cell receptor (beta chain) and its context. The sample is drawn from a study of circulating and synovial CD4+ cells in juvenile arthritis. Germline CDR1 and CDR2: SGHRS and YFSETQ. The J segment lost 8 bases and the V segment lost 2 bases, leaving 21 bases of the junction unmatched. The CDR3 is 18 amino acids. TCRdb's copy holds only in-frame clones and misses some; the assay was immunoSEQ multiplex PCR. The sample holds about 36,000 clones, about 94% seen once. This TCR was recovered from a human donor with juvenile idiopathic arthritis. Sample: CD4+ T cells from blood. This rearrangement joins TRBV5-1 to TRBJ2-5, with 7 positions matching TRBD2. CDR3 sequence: CASSLRGISGTSVFTQYF. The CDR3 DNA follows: TGCGCCAGCAGCTTACGGGGAATAAGCGGTACTAGCGTTTTCACCCAGTACTTC.